This T cell receptor beta chain was profiled in a study of cytotoxic CD8 clonotypes in ibrutinib-treated CLL. Points on this clone: Its antigen is not known.

Researchers set a sequencing depth target of 1 in 200,000 to 1 in 1 million T cells. Repertoires were generated with immunoSEQ multiplex PCR, while TCRdb's copy carries only in-frame clones and drops some. This sample yields 300,000 or so clones, of which 67% are seen a single time; around 6.6% belongs to the top ten. General study findings and limits: Sustained-remission patients were sampled at one set of times and progressing patients at different ones. Clonality, elevated at ibrutinib response, dropped back toward baseline at progression.

The CDR3 has 18 residues. Germline loops: CDR1 SGDLS, CDR2 YYNGEE. The V and J ends lost 0 bases and 5 bases, in that order; junction bases with no gene match: 13. The V and J genes are TRBV9 and TRBJ2-3; 9 bases fit TRBD2. This TCR was recovered from a human donor with chronic lymphocytic leukemia. The specimen was PBMCs, collected after 36 months of ibrutinib treatment. The CDR3 sequence is CASSVDPPAGGPVDTQYF. Written as DNA, the CDR3 is TGTGCCAGCAGCGTAGACCCCCCGGCGGGAGGGCCCGTAGATACGCAGTATTTT.